These 29 T cell receptor beta chains were all obtained from the same sample, sequenced in a study of blood T cell repertoires in COVID-19. Assay used: immunoSEQ multiplex PCR; TCRdb lists only in-frame clones, some missing. Of over 100,000 clones listed, 75% to 90% are singletons. Sequenced sample: peripheral blood. The receptors come from a middle-aged man with acute or convalescent COVID-19.

This clone occurred a few times. The J gene is TRBJ1-4, the V gene TRBV1. TRBV1 is a pseudogene segment. The CDR3 is 14 residues long. DNA of the CDR3: TGCACCAGCAGCACGGAGGAGGATAATGAAAAACTGTTTTTT. This gives the protein CTSSTEEDNEKLFF.

This clone was counted a few times. V usage is TRBV9 and J usage is TRBJ1-1; D possibly corresponds to TRBD1 (6 bases). The V end lost 3 bases, the J end lost 0 bases, and 15 bases lay between the germline ends. The CDR3 contains 16 residues. Germline CDR1 and CDR2: SGDLS and YYNGEE. The CDR3 reads CASSAPGHNLNTEAFF. Written as DNA, the CDR3 is TGTGCCAGCAGCGCCCCGGGACACAACCTGAACACTGAAGCTTTCTTT.

The CDR3 here is CASSEVQKNTEAFF. In DNA form, the CDR3 reads TGTGCCAGTAGTGAGGTGCAGAAGAACACTGAAGCTTTCTTT. The chain is built from TRBV19 and TRBJ1-1, with unresolved D. Germline values: CDR1 LNHDA, CDR2 SQIVND (reference sequence). V was trimmed by 5 bases and J by 1 base, leaving 11 bases between them. There are 14 residues in the CDR3.

The chain uses TRBV5-1 and TRBJ2-1; 7 bases map to TRBD1. The CDR3 length is 16 residues. After removal of 4 bases from V and 8 bases from J, the junction contained 15 bases not matched to a gene. CDR1 and CDR2 from the germline V gene are SGHRS and YFSETQ. CDR3 protein: CASSLQETGTLDEQFF. The DNA of the CDR3 is TGCGCCAGCAGCCTCCAAGAGACAGGGACCCTTGATGAGCAGTTCTTC.

The chain has TRBV10-3 and TRBJ1-5; D might be TRBD1 (5 bases). Germline V gene lookup returns CDR1 ENHRY and CDR2 SYGVKD. V lost 2 bases and J lost 6, with 17 bases in between. The CDR3 is 16 residues long. The CDR3 loop reads CAISEGKQTDSQPQHF. CDR3 sequence (DNA): TGTGCCATCAGTGAGGGTAAACAGACAGACAGTCAGCCCCAGCATTTT.

The chain joins TRBV7-9 to TRBJ2-2; D might be TRBD1 (6 bases). The CDR3 is made up of 17 amino acids. Germline V gene lookup returns CDR1 SEHNR and CDR2 FQNEAQ (reference sequence). Trimming took off 1 base at V and 4 bases at J, with 16 bases between the two ends. The CDR3 spells CASSLVLRGMTTGELFF. As DNA, the CDR3 is TGTGCCAGCAGCTTAGTTCTCAGGGGCATGACCACCGGGGAGCTGTTTTTT.

The chain employs TRBV7-3 and TRBJ2-2, with 12 bases matching TRBD2. CDR3 size: 15 residues. Looked up from germline, CDR1 is SGHTA and CDR2 is FQGTGA. Losses at the gene ends were 5 bases for V and 8 bases for J; bases not matched to a gene: 6. The CDR3 DNA reads TGTGCCAGCAGCCCCCGGACTAGCGGGATGGGGGAGCTGTTTTTT. The encoded protein is CASSPRTSGMGELFF.

This chain connects TRBV11-2 to TRBJ2-7; 7 nucleotides match TRBD1. The CDR3 totals 12 residues. V dropped 5 bases and J dropped 6; count of bases not matched to a gene: 4. Germline V gives CDR1 SGHAT, CDR2 FQNNGV. The DNA for the CDR3 is TGTGCCAGCAGCCCAGGGGGAGTCGAGCAGTACTTC. It translates to CASSPGGVEQYF.

This chain connects TRBV30 to TRBJ1-4; the D gene is possibly TRBD1 (6 bases). Between the trimmed V and J ends, which lost 2 bases and 8 bases, there was a span of 21 bases. Germline V gene sequence: CDR1 GTSNPN, CDR2 SVGIG (reference sequence). CDR3 length equals 16 residues. CDR3 in amino acids: CAWSKRGGVGDEKLFF. The CDR3 DNA is TGTGCCTGGAGTAAGAGGGGGGGTGTGGGAGACGAAAAACTGTTTTTT.

V is TRBV19 and J is TRBJ2-4, with D possibly matching TRBD1 (5 bases). The germline V gene has CDR1 LNHDA and CDR2 SQIVND (reference sequence). Between the trimmed V and J ends, which lost 5 bases and 0 bases, there was a span of 8 bases. The length of the CDR3 is 14 residues. The CDR3 reads CASSVREAKNIQYF. The CDR3 region has the DNA TGTGCCAGTAGTGTCAGGGAAGCCAAAAACATTCAGTACTTC.

This clone was observed a single time. This sequence joins TRBV12-5 and TRBJ1-5; 9 bases are shared with TRBD1. The germline V gene has CDR1 LGHNT and CDR2 FRNRAP. V gave up 5 bases and J gave up 2 bases; unmatched junction bases: 4. This CDR3 is built from 15 residues. This CDR3 reads CASGPRDRGNQPQHF. Written as DNA, the CDR3 is TGTGCTAGTGGTCCAAGGGACAGGGGCAATCAGCCCCAGCATTTT.

This rearrangement joins TRBV6-2 or TRBV6-3 to TRBJ1-2, with D perhaps TRBD1 (6 bases). Trimming removed 2 bases at V and 0 bases at J, with 10 bases between. Germline V gives CDR1 MNHEY, CDR2 SVGEGT. This CDR3 is 15 amino acids long. This CDR3 is CASSYGGASNYGYTF. The CDR3 DNA reads TGTGCCAGCAGTTACGGGGGGGCGTCTAACTATGGCTACACCTTC.

In the case of this clone: Other DNA sequences from this sample encode an identical CDR3 as well. V gene TRBV7-2 combines with J gene TRBJ1-1; tentative D call: TRBD1 (6 bases). The CDR3 totals 13 residues. CDR1 and CDR2 from the germline V gene are SGHTA and FQGNSA. V was pared by 3 bases and J by 3 bases, with 8 bases between. CDR3: CASSLYRDTEAFF. CDR3 DNA sequence: TGTGCCAGCAGCTTGTACAGGGACACTGAAGCTTTCTTT.

J is TRBJ2-7 and V is TRBV4-1, with TRBD1 matching 7 bases. Per germline, CDR1 MGHRA and CDR2 YSYEKL. Germline trimming cut 5 bases from V and 3 bases from J; bases unmatched to any gene: 10. This CDR3 comprises 15 residues. CDR3 sequence (DNA): TGCGCCAGCAGCTTAACCGGGACAGTCATCTACGAGCAGTACTTC. This encodes CASSLTGTVIYEQYF.

This clone was detected a few times. V gene TRBV7-2 combines with J gene TRBJ2-5, with 9 positions matching TRBD2. CDR3 size: 16 residues. Germline V gives CDR1 SGHTA, CDR2 FQGNSA. V trimming: 1 base; J trimming: 4 bases; junction bases outside the gene matches: 7. CDR3 DNA sequence: TGTGCCAGCAGCTTAGGTCTAGCGGGGACGGGAGAGACCCAGTACTTC. This codes for CASSLGLAGTGETQYF.

The gene calls are TRBV5-1 and TRBJ2-1, with 12 bases lining up with TRBD2. Germline V gene lookup returns CDR1 SGHRS and CDR2 YFSETQ. The length of the CDR3 is 16 residues. The ends lost 0 bases at V and 5 bases at J; junction bases unmatched: 3. The CDR3 loop is CASSLGRLAGDNEQFF. The CDR3 nucleotides are TGCGCCAGCAGCTTGGGGCGACTAGCGGGAGACAATGAGCAGTTCTTC.

The V and J genes are TRBV6-5 and TRBJ1-2, with a weak D call TRBD1 (5 bases). V was pared by 5 bases and J by 3 bases, with 10 bases between. Germline V gene lookup returns CDR1 MNHEY and CDR2 SVGAGI. CDR3 length: 13 amino acids. The CDR3 spells CASSPGNYYGYTF. DNA for the CDR3: TGTGCCAGCAGTCCAGGGAATTACTATGGCTACACCTTC.

This rearrangement joins TRBV4-3 to TRBJ1-3; D call uncertain. V was trimmed by 0 bases and J by 0 bases, leaving 9 bases between them. The CDR3 contains 16 residues. Germline CDR1 LGHNA, CDR2 YSLEER. Written as DNA, the CDR3 is TGCGCCAGCAGCCAAGATATGAGGGACTCTGGAAACACCATATATTTT. Its protein product is CASSQDMRDSGNTIYF.

The chain has TRBV15 and TRBJ1-2, with D unresolved. V lost 3 bases, J lost 0 bases, and 17 bases lay in between. Germline assignment: CDR1 LNHNV and CDR2 YYDKDF (reference sequence). This CDR3 contains 17 residues. The CDR3 DNA follows: TGTGCCACCAGCAGTATTCGAACGAGAGGGACTAACTATGGCTACACCTTC. Residues: CATSSIRTRGTNYGYTF. The variable domain in full, with the rest retrieved from reference TRBV15 and TRBJ1-2, is DAMVIQNPRYQVTQFGKPVTLSCSQTLNHNVMYWYQQKSSQAPKLLFHYYDKDFNNEADTPDNFQSRRPNTSFCFLDIRSPGLGDTAMYLCATSSIRTRGTNYGYTFGSGTRLTVV.

V gene TRBV5-1 combines with J gene TRBJ2-6; D remains unclear. Looked up from germline, CDR1 is SGHRS and CDR2 is YFSETQ. V gave up 2 bases and J gave up 4 bases, with 7 bases separating them. The CDR3 is 14 residues long. As DNA, the CDR3 is TGCGCCAGCAGCTTCGCACTGGGGGCCAACGTCCTGACTTTC. It specifies CASSFALGANVLTF.

The V call is TRBV6-2 or TRBV6-3, the J call TRBJ1-5, with 7 bases lining up with TRBD1. With V trimmed by 4 bases and J by 2 bases, 8 bases remained unmatched. The CDR3 runs to 16 residues. In germline, CDR1 is MNHEY, CDR2 SVGEGT. CDR3 bases: TGTGCCAGCAGTTCTCGGAGGGGGCGAGGCAATCAGCCCCAGCATTTT. It encodes CASSSRRGRGNQPQHF.

This CDR3 reads CASGPTGNTEAFF. CDR3 coding DNA: TGTGCCAGCGGCCCGACTGGGAACACTGAAGCTTTCTTT. The chain is built from TRBV7-9 and TRBJ1-1; no firm D call. This CDR3 is 13 amino acids long. Per the germline V gene, CDR1 is SEHNR and CDR2 is FQNEAQ (reference sequence). Trimming pared 8 bases from V and 1 base from J, leaving 11 bases between.

The chain links TRBV3-1 (or the pseudogene TRBV3-2) to TRBJ2-3; 10 bases agree with TRBD2. Germline trimming cut 4 bases from V and 3 bases from J; bases unmatched to any gene: 4. The CDR3 is 15 residues long. Per the germline V gene, CDR1 is LGHDT and CDR2 is YNNKEL (reference sequence). CDR3 coding DNA: TGTGCCAGCAGCCCACCACTAGCGGGGACAGATACGCAGTATTTT. This gives the protein CASSPPLAGTDTQYF.

V usage is TRBV19 and J usage is TRBJ1-2; D is unclear. The germline V gene has CDR1 LNHDA and CDR2 SQIVND (reference sequence). Trimming cost V 3 bases and J 0 bases, with 11 bases left between them. This CDR3 region has 15 residues. CDR3 bases: TGTGCCAGTAGTATGGTGTCTCAGTCTAACTATGGCTACACCTTC. It yields the protein CASSMVSQSNYGYTF.

The chain carries TRBV6-5 and TRBJ1-1, with D hard to call. The CDR3 runs 15 residues. Germline V CDR1 and CDR2: MNHEY, SVGAGI. V shed 8 bases and J shed 4 bases, with 20 bases lying between them. CDR3 bases: TGTGCCAGCCCCCCACCCAACGGTCTCCTCACTGAAGCTTTCTTT. Translation: CASPPPNGLLTEAFF.

This clone turned up a few times. At one of its ends the junction is not consistent with the germline gene, which may arise from a read error. V is TRBV2 and J is TRBJ1-5; 7 positions match TRBD1. The germline V gene has CDR1 SNHLY and CDR2 FYNNEI. This CDR3 has 14 amino acids. The CDR3 DNA reads as TGTGCCAGCAGTGGACAGGGTAGCGATCAGCCCCAGCATTTT. Translation: CASSGQGSDQPQHF. Together with reference TRBV2 and TRBJ1-5, the CDR3 gives the full variable domain: EPEVTQTPSHQVTQMGQEVILRCVPISNHLYFYWYRQILGQKVEFLVSFYNNEISEKSEIFDDQFSVERPDGSNFTLKIRSTKLEDSAMYFCASSGQGSDQPQHFGDGTRLSIL.

This clone appeared a single time. The genes are TRBV12-3 or TRBV12-4 and TRBJ2-5; D not certain. CDR3 length: 11 residues. V lost 6 bases and J lost 2, with 4 bases in between. In DNA form, the CDR3 reads TGTGCCAGCAGCAAACAAGAGACCCAGTACTTC. This codes for CASSKQETQYF.

CDR3 residues: CASEGHFYGYTF. The CDR3 coding sequence is TGTGCCAGCGAGGGACACTTCTATGGCTACACCTTC. This chain connects TRBV6-5 to TRBJ1-2; TRBD1 might be the D (6 bases). Germline CDR1 is MNHEY and CDR2 is SVGAGI. There are 12 residues in the CDR3. V was pared by 8 bases and J by 4 bases, with 11 bases between.

V gene TRBV30 combines with J gene TRBJ2-3, with 8 bases aligning to TRBD1. Germline CDR1 is GTSNPN and CDR2 is SVGIG (reference sequence). Unmatched junction bases numbered 5, after V lost 0 bases and J lost 0 bases. The length of the CDR3 is 16 residues. This CDR3 is CAWSVRRGLSTDTQYF. CDR3 sequence (DNA): TGTGCCTGGAGTGTACGCAGGGGGCTGAGCACAGATACGCAGTATTTT.